The 25 T cell receptor beta chains below were found in one sample sequenced in a study of beta chain features in type 1 diabetes. Study observations and caveats: Type 1 diabetes patients had TCRB CDR3s that were shorter (moderately but significantly so) in all four CD4+ subsets.

Their target antigens are unknown. Every bit of the isolated RNA underwent reverse transcription, so sequencing read expressed TCRB transcripts. Sequencing was performed with immunoSEQ multiplex PCR; in TCRdb, only in-frame clones are kept and a portion is missing. The data hold hundreds of thousands of clones, with 10% to 15% observed a single time. Sequencing used naive CD4+ T cells from blood. These receptors all come from a young man with type 1 diabetes.

The V call is TRBV28, the J call TRBJ1-3; D ambiguous. Between the trimmed V and J ends, which lost 6 bases and 0 bases, there was a span of 3 bases. The CDR3 consists of 12 residues. The V gene's germline CDR1 is MDHEN and CDR2 SYDVKM. The CDR3 reads CASRTSGNTIYF. CDR3 coding DNA: TGTGCCAGCAGGACCTCTGGAAACACCATATATTTT. Complete variable domain (other parts from reference TRBV28 and TRBJ1-3): DVKVTQSSRYLVKRTGEKVFLECVQDMDHENMFWYRQDPGLGLRLIYFSYDVKMKEKGDIPEGYSVSREKKERFSLILESASTNQTSMYLCASRTSGNTIYFGEGSWLTVV.

The V and J genes are TRBV28 and TRBJ2-2, with D perhaps given as TRBD1 or TRBD2 (6 bases each). CDR3 length: 14 amino acids. Trimming left V 10 bases short and J 4 bases short, with 16 bases between. Germline lookup yields CDR1 MDHEN and CDR2 SYDVKM. CDR3 sequence reads: CATNVGGPTGELFF. The CDR3 region has the DNA TGTGCCACCAACGTGGGGGGCCCCACCGGGGAGCTGTTTTTT. Full variable domain (rest looked up from reference TRBV28 and TRBJ2-2): DVKVTQSSRYLVKRTGEKVFLECVQDMDHENMFWYRQDPGLGLRLIYFSYDVKMKEKGDIPEGYSVSREKKERFSLILESASTNQTSMYLCATNVGGPTGELFFGEGSRLTVL.

This clone was detected only a few times. The rearrangement joins TRBV6-5 to TRBJ2-5, with D hard to call. Germline V gene data show CDR1 as MNHEY and CDR2 as SVGAGI. V gave up 4 bases and J gave up 3 bases, with 12 bases separating them. This CDR3 contains 14 residues. CDR3 DNA sequence: TGTGCCAGCAGTTTTCTCTCTCCCAAAGAGACCCAGTACTTC. This codes for CASSFLSPKETQYF.

This clone occurred a few times. The chain employs TRBV7-9 and TRBJ2-5; 10 bases fit TRBD2. Trimming at V came to 4 bases and at J to 5 bases, leaving 4 bases not matched to a gene. Germline values: CDR1 SEHNR, CDR2 FQNEAQ (reference sequence). This CDR3 comprises 14 residues. CDR3 coding DNA: TGTGCCAGCAGCTCCCTAGCGGGGGAGGAGACCCAGTACTTC. This encodes CASSSLAGEETQYF.

This chain connects TRBV9 to TRBJ2-3; unclear D gene. V shed 6 bases and J shed 1 base, with 6 bases lying between them. This CDR3 has 12 residues. Germline CDR1 reads SGDLS; CDR2 reads YYNGEE. The DNA of the CDR3 is TGTGCCAGCAAGGATGGCACAGATACGCAGTATTTT. Residues: CASKDGTDTQYF. The full variable domain, rest sourced from reference TRBV9 and TRBJ2-3, is DSGVTQTPKHLITATGQRVTLRCSPRSGDLSVYWYQQSLDQGLQFLIQYYNGEERAKGNILERFSAQQFPDLHSELNLSSLELGDSALYFCASKDGTDTQYFGPGTRLTVL.

The CDR3 nucleotides are TGTGCCAGCAGCCAAGATGGACTAGCGGGGGAACCCCGCTACGAGCAGTACTTC. Translated: CASSQDGLAGEPRYEQYF. This sequence joins TRBV4-2 and TRBJ2-7; 13 bases are shared with TRBD2. The V gene's germline CDR1 is LGHNA and CDR2 YNFKEQ. With 0 bases clipped from V and 3 bases from J, the junction kept 8 bases outside the gene matches. The CDR3 runs 18 residues.

The chain couples TRBV28 to TRBJ2-3; D is uncertain. This CDR3 contains 15 residues. V lost 7 bases to trimming and J lost 1 base, with 15 bases between them. Germline values: CDR1 MDHEN, CDR2 SYDVKM. The CDR3 is CASTFSGPRTDTQYF. The CDR3 DNA reads TGTGCCAGCACCTTCTCCGGGCCTCGCACAGATACGCAGTATTTT.

This sequence joins TRBV20-1 and TRBJ1-6, with D unclear. The V gene lost 0 bases and the J gene lost 13 bases, with 7 bases spanning the gap. This CDR3 is 11 amino acids long. The germline CDR1 and CDR2 sequences are DFQATT and SNEGSKA (reference sequence). Here the CDR3 reads CSARDLAPLHF. CDR3 DNA sequence: TGCAGTGCTAGAGATCTAGCTCCCCTCCACTTT.

This chain connects TRBV7-9 to TRBJ2-7; a weak D match, TRBD2 (6 bases). The CDR3 length is 16 residues. Trimming removed 4 bases at V and 4 bases at J, with 20 bases between. The germline V gene encodes CDR1 SEHNR and CDR2 FQNEAQ (reference sequence). CDR3 coding DNA: TGTGCCAGCAGCTCCCGGGACTCTGATCAGCTTTACGAGCAGTACTTC. Its translation is CASSSRDSDQLYEQYF.

The rearrangement links TRBV30 to TRBJ2-1; TRBD2 agrees at 14 bases. Trimming took 1 base from V and 6 from J; bases not matched to a gene: 11. Germline V gives CDR1 GTSNPN, CDR2 SVGIG (reference sequence). The CDR3 has 18 residues. CDR3 DNA sequence: TGTGCCTGGAGTGGCCAACGGACTAGCGGGGGGCCAGGCAATGAGCAGTTCTTC. Translating it yields CAWSGQRTSGGPGNEQFF.

The chain carries TRBV6-6 and TRBJ1-2, with no clear D. This CDR3 region has 13 residues. Germline CDR1 is MNHNY and CDR2 is SVGAGI (reference sequence). The ends were cut back, 6 bases at V and 7 bases at J, with 15 bases in the middle. The CDR3 sequence is CASRQTEFGGYTF. CDR3 in DNA: TGTGCCAGCAGGCAAACAGAATTCGGTGGCTACACCTTC.

This clone was seen only a few times. This sequence joins TRBV5-6 and TRBJ1-2; 8 bases match TRBD1. Germline assignment: CDR1 SGHDT and CDR2 YYEEEE. CDR3 length: 12 residues. Losses at the gene ends were 5 bases for V and 7 bases for J; bases not matched to a gene: 4. CDR3 coding DNA: TGTGCCAGCAGTCACGACAGGGGTGGCTACACCTTC. Protein sequence: CASSHDRGGYTF.

With regard to this clone: The junction departs from the called germline gene at one end, perhaps through a read error. The chain employs TRBV7-7 and TRBJ2-5, with 14 bases lining up with TRBD2. Germline CDR1 and CDR2: SSHAT and FNYEAQ (reference sequence). CDR3 length: 17 residues. The CDR3 protein is CASSLARLAGGLETQYF. The CDR3 bases are TGTGCTAGCAGCTTAGCGAGACTAGCGGGGGGGCTCGAGACCCAGTACTTC.

This chain connects TRBV7-8 to TRBJ1-4; D is possibly TRBD1 (5 bases). V was clipped by 5 bases and J by 8 bases, with 21 bases between them. Per the germline V gene, CDR1 is SGHVS and CDR2 is FQNEAQ. CDR3 length: 16 amino acids. CDR3 nucleotides: TGTGCCAGCAGCAATTTAGTTCTCCCTCGGGACGAAAAACTGTTTTTT. Its protein is CASSNLVLPRDEKLFF. Full variable domain (outside the CDR3, taken from reference TRBV7-8 and TRBJ1-4): GAGVSQSPRYKVAKRGQDVALRCDPISGHVSLFWYQQALGQGPEFLTYFQNEAQLDKSGLPSDRFFAERPEGSVSTLKIQRTQQEDSAVYLCASSNLVLPRDEKLFFGSGTQLSVL.

The chain combines TRBV2 with TRBJ1-1; no reliable D call. Germline CDR1 reads SNHLY; CDR2 reads FYNNEI. Trimming left V 3 bases short and J 6 bases short, with 17 bases between. The CDR3 contains 15 residues. Written as DNA, the CDR3 is TGTGCCAGCAGTGAGGATCTTGGGGAGTCCCCTGAAGCTTTCTTT. Its protein is CASSEDLGESPEAFF.

The V call is TRBV7-9, the J call TRBJ1-4; maybe TRBD1 (5 bases). The CDR3 length is 15 residues. V lost 7 bases, J lost 3 bases, and 15 bases lay in between. The germline gives CDR1 SEHNR, CDR2 FQNEAQ (reference sequence). The CDR3 DNA reads TGTGCCAGCACCTCCGGGGGGGTGTCTAATGAAAAACTGTTTTTT. It translates to CASTSGGVSNEKLFF.

The table lists this clone with a few counts. This rearrangement joins TRBV28 to TRBJ2-3, with D perhaps assigned TRBD1 or TRBD2 (5 bases each). Trimming cost V 5 bases and J 1 base, with 13 bases left between them. Germline assignment: CDR1 MDHEN and CDR2 SYDVKM. The CDR3 spans 15 residues. CDR3 in DNA: TGTGCCAGCAGTCTGGGACCCAGTGGCACAGATACGCAGTATTTT. Its protein product is CASSLGPSGTDTQYF.

The J gene is TRBJ1-2, the V gene TRBV27; maybe TRBD1 (5 bases). The V end was cut by 6 bases, the J end by 6 bases, with 17 bases between. This CDR3 contains 14 residues. The germline CDR1 and CDR2 sequences are MNHEY and SMNVEV (reference sequence). CDR3 coding DNA: TGTGCCAGCAGACGGACCGGGACTAAGGATGGCTACACCTTC. Residues: CASRRTGTKDGYTF.

V and J are TRBV2 and TRBJ2-1, with TRBD1 as a possible D gene (5 bases). Trimming pared 3 bases from V and 7 bases from J, leaving 19 bases between. CDR3 length equals 16 residues. In germline, CDR1 is SNHLY, CDR2 FYNNEI. The CDR3 DNA sequence: TGTGCCAGCAGTGATTGGGCCGGGCAGGGCCAGAATGAGCAGTTCTTC. It specifies CASSDWAGQGQNEQFF.

V and J are TRBV7-2 and TRBJ1-2, with D perhaps matching TRBD1 (6 bases). The V gene's germline CDR1 is SGHTA and CDR2 FQGNSA. The CDR3 is 16 residues long. Trimming shortened V by 1 base and J by 2 bases, and 14 bases separated the two germline ends. Written as DNA, the CDR3 is TGTGCCAGCAGCTTAGTCCCAGGGGAAGGGAACTATGGCTACACCTTC. Protein product: CASSLVPGEGNYGYTF.

With regard to this clone: The same CDR3 can be traced to other DNA sequences in this sample. This rearrangement joins TRBV30 to TRBJ1-1, with D tentatively TRBD1 (5 bases). The germline CDR1 and CDR2 sequences are GTSNPN and SVGIG (reference sequence). This CDR3 comprises 13 residues. The germline V and J ends were trimmed by 3 bases and 1 base, with 9 bases remaining between them. The CDR3: CAWRRGPNTEAFF. CDR3 nucleotide sequence: TGTGCCTGGAGACGGGGACCGAACACTGAAGCTTTCTTT.

The table lists this clone with a few counts. The chain has TRBV4-1 and TRBJ1-5, with 10 bases matching TRBD1. V shed 5 bases, J shed 5 bases, and the junction held 9 bases outside the gene matches. Germline loops: CDR1 MGHRA, CDR2 YSYEKL. The CDR3 is 16 amino acids. The CDR3 DNA reads TGCGCCAGCAGCAAAGGCTGGGGGACAGGGGATCAGCCCCAGCATTTT. It encodes CASSKGWGTGDQPQHF.

V and J are TRBV30 and TRBJ1-4; maybe TRBD1 (5 bases). Per the germline V gene, CDR1 is GTSNPN and CDR2 is SVGIG (reference sequence). V was clipped by 3 bases and J by 6 bases, with 11 bases between them. CDR3 size: 13 residues. The CDR3 region has the DNA TGTGCCTGGAGCGCTGGGACTCATGAAAAACTGTTTTTT. Amino acids: CAWSAGTHEKLFF.

This chain connects TRBV13 to TRBJ2-1; weak D call: TRBD1 (5 bases). Trimming cost V 5 bases and J 8 bases, with 25 bases left between them. The CDR3 runs to 17 residues. The germline gives CDR1 PRHDT, CDR2 FYEKMQ (reference sequence). For the CDR3, the DNA is TGTGCCAGCAGCCAAGGTCGACTCTGGACACGTGAGGATGAGCAGTTCTTC. Translating it yields CASSQGRLWTREDEQFF.

In this sample, this clone turned up a few times. The gene calls are TRBV7-2 and TRBJ2-4, with D tentatively TRBD1 (6 bases). Germline-derived CDR1 and CDR2 are SGHTA and FQGNSA. Trimming shortened V by 5 bases and J by 0 bases, and 17 bases separated the two germline ends. CDR3 size: 17 residues. In DNA, the CDR3 is TGTGCCAGCAGCCCCCAGGGGATCGGCCTAGCCAAAAACATTCAGTACTTC. Its translation is CASSPQGIGLAKNIQYF.